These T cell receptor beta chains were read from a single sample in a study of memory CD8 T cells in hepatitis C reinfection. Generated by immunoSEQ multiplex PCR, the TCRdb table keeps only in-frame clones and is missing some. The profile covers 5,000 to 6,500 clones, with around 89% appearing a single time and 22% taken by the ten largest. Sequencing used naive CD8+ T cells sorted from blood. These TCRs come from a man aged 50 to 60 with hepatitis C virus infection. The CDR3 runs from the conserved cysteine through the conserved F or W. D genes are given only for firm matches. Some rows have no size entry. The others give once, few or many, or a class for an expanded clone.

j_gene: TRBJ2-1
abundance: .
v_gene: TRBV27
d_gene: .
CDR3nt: TGTGCCAGCAGCTGGGGACCAGGGGGGGAGCAGTTCTTC
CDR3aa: CASSWGPGGEQFF

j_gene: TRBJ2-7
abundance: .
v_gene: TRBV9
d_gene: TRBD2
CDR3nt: TGTGCCAGCAGCCCCCGGGAGGCGGGAGGCTACGAGCAGTACTTC
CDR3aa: CASSPREAGGYEQYF

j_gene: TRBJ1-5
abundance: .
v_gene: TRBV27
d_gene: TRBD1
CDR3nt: TGTGCCAGCAGTTTAGGCTGGGTCAGGGGGACGAATCAGCCCCAGCATTTT
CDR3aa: CASSLGWVRGTNQPQHF

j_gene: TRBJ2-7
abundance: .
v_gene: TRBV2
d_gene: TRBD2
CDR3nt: TGTGCCGCGGGAGAGGCCGAGCAGTACTTC
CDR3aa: CAAGEAEQYF

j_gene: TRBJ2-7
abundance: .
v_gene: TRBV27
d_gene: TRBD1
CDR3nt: TGTGCCAGCAGTTTCTCCGGGACAGGGGCCACCGAGCAGTACTTC
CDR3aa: CASSFSGTGATEQYF

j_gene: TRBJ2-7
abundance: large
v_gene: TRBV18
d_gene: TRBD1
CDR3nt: TGTGCCAGCTCACCTGCCTTGGGACAGGGGCATTACGAGCAGTACTTC
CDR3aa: CASSPALGQGHYEQYF

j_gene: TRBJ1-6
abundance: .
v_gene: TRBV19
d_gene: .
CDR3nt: TGTGCCAGTAGTATAGATGGAGAACGGAGTTCACCCCTCCACTTT
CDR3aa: CASSIDGERSSPLHF

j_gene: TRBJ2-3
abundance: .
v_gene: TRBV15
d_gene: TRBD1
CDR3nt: TGTGCCACCAGCGGGGACAGGGATACGCAGTATTTT
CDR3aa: CATSGDRDTQYF

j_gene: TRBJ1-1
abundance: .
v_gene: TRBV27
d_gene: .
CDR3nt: TGTGCCAGCTCGGAAGGGGTCGTAGGGAACACTGAAGCTTTCTTT
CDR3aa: CASSEGVVGNTEAFF

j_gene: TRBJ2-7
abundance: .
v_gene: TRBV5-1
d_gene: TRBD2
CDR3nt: TGCGCCAGCAGCTTGGCGGGAGGGGAGGGCGAGCAGTACTTC
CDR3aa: CASSLAGGEGEQYF

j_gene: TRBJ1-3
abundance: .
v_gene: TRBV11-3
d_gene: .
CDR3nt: TGTGCCAGCAGCCTAACCGCAGGGTTTGTAGGAAACACCATATATTTT
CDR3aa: CASSLTAGFVGNTIYF

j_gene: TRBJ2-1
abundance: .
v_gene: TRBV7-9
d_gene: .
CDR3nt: TGTGCCAGCAGCTTAGGAGCGGAGAGCTCCTACAATGAGCAGTTCTTC
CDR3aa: CASSLGAESSYNEQFF

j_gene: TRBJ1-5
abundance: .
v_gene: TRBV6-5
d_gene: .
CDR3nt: TGTGCCAGCAGGGGTGGGACATCAGCAAATCAGCCCCAGCATTTT
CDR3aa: CASRGGTSANQPQHF

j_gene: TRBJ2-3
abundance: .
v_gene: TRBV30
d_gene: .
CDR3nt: TGTGCCTGGGGAGGGTTGGGAGATACGCAGTATTTT
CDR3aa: CAWGGLGDTQYF

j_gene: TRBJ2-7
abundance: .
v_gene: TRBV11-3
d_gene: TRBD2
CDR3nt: TGTGCCAGCAGCATAGGTAGCGGGTCCTCCTACGAGCAGTACTTC
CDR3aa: CASSIGSGSSYEQYF

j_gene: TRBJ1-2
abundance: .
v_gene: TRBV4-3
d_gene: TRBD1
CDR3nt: TGCGCCAGCAGCCAAGACCGGGACAGGGTCTATGGCTACACCTTC
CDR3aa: CASSQDRDRVYGYTF

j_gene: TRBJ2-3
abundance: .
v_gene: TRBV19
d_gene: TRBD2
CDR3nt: TGTGCCAGTAGTACTGGACTAGCGTCGACAGATACGCAGTATTTT
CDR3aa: CASSTGLASTDTQYF

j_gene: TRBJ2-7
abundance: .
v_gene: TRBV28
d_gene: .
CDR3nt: TGTGCCAGCAGTAAGGGGCGCTTCGAGCAGTACTTC
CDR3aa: CASSKGRFEQYF

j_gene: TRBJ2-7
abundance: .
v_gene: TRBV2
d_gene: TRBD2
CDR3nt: TGTGCCAGCAGAACCTCCGCGGGAGCCCCCTACGAGCAGTACTTC
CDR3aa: CASRTSAGAPYEQYF

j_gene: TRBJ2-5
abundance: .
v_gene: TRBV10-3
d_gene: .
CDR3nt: TGTGCCATCTCAGAAGAAGAGACCCAGTACTTC
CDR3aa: CAISEEETQYF

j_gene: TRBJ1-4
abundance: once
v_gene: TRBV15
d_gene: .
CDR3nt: TGTGCCACCAGCAGAGATCGAACAGGGCCGAATGAAAAACTGTTTTTT
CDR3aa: CATSRDRTGPNEKLFF

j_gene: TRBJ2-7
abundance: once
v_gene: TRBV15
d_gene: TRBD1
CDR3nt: TGTGCCACCAGCAGAGGGACAGGCCCTTACGAGCAGTACTTC
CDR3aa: CATSRGTGPYEQYF

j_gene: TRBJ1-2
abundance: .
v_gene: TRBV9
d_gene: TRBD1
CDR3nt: TGTGCCAGCAGCGCGGACAGGGATCCGCGTGGCTACACCTTC
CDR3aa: CASSADRDPRGYTF

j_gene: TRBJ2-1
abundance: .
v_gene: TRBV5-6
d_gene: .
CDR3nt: TGTGCCAGCAGCTTGAACCTACTCCATGAGCAGTTCTTC
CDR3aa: CASSLNLLHEQFF

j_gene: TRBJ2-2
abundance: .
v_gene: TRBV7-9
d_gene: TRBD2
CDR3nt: TGTGCCAGCAGCTTACCGGGGGGTAGCGGGACCGGGGAGCTGTTTTTT
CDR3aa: CASSLPGGSGTGELFF

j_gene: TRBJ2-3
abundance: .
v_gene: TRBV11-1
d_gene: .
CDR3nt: TGTGCCAGCAGCCCCTCGGTAGGGGGGGAGTCGAGCACAGATACGCAGTATTTT
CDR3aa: CASSPSVGGESSTDTQYF

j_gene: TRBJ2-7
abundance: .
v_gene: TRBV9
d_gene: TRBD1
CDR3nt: TGTGCCAGCAGCGGAGGGACAGGGGAAGAGCAGTACTTC
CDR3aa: CASSGGTGEEQYF

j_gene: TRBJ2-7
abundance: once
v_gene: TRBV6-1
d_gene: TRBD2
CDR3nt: TGTGCCAGCAGTGAACCTCTAGCGGGGTTCTACGAGCAGTACTTC
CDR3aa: CASSEPLAGFYEQYF

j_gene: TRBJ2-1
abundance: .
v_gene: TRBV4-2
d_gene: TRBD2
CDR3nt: TGTGCCAGCAGCCAAGGTCTCGGACTAGCGGGCAATGAGCAGTTCTTC
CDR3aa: CASSQGLGLAGNEQFF

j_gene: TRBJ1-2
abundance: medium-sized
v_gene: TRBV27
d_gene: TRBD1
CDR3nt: TGTGCCAGCTCCTGGGACAGGGGGGGTAATGGCTACACCTTC
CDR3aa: CASSWDRGGNGYTF

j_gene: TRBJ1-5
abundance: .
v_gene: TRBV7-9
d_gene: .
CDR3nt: TGTGCCAGCAGCTCGCACTCCCTACCCCAGCATTTT
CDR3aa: CASSSHSLPQHF

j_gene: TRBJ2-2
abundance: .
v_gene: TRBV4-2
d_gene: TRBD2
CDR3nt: TGTGCCAGCAGCCAAGTAGAGGGGGGACTAGCGGAGTACACCGGGGAGCTGTTTTTT
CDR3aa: CASSQVEGGLAEYTGELFF

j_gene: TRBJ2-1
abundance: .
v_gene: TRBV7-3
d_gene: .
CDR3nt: TGTGCCAGCAGCTCTAGCGAACACAATGAGCAGTTCTTC
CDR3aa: CASSSSEHNEQFF

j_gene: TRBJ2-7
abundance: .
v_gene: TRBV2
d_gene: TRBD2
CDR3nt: TGTGCCAGCAGGGGTCTAGCGGGAGGCTACGAGCAGTACTTC
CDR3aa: CASRGLAGGYEQYF

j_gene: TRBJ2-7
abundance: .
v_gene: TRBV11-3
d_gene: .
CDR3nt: TGTGCCAGCAGCTTCAGATACGAGCAGTACTTC
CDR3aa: CASSFRYEQYF

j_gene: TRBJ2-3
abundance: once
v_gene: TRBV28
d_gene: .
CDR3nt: TGTGCCAGCATCTTATCGCAGTTTAGCACAGATACGCAGTATTTT
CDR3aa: CASILSQFSTDTQYF

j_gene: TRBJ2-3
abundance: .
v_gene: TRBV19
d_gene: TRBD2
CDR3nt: TGTGCCAGTAGTATATCTAGCGGGGACACAGATACGCAGTATTTT
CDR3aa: CASSISSGDTDTQYF

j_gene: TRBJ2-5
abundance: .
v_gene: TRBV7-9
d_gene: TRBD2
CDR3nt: TGTGCCAGCAGCTCGGGACTAGCGGAGACCCAGTACTTC
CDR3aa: CASSSGLAETQYF

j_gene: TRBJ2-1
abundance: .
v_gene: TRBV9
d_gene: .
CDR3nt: TGTGCCAGCAGCGTAGTTTCAGCGGGTCTCTACAATGAGCAGTTCTTC
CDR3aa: CASSVVSAGLYNEQFF

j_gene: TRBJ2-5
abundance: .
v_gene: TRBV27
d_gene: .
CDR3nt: TGTGCCAGCAGTCCCCAGACACTGCAAGCGACCCAGTACTTC
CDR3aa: CASSPQTLQATQYF

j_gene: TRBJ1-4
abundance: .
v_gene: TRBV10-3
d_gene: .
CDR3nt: TGTGCCATCAGTGATCAGGGCTTCAATGAAAAACTGTTTTTT
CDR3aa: CAISDQGFNEKLFF

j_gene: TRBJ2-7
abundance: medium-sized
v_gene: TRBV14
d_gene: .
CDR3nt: TGTGCCAGCAGCCAAGATACGGGTCCACACGAGCAGTACTTC
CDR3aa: CASSQDTGPHEQYF

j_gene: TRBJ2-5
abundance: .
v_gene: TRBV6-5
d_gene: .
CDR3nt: TGTGCCAGCAGTTACGGTTCAAGGGGAGGTCAAGAGACCCAGTACTTC
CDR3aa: CASSYGSRGGQETQYF

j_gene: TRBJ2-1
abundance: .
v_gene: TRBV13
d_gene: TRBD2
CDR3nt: TGTGCCAGCAGCTTAGTTTATAGCGGGAGGAGCGAGCAGTTCTTC
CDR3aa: CASSLVYSGRSEQFF

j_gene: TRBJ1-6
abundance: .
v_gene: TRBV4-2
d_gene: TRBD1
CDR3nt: TGTGCCAGCAGCCAAGATTACGGACAGGGTTCACCCCTCCACTTT
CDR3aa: CASSQDYGQGSPLHF

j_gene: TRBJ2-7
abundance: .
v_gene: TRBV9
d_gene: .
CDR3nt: TGTGCCAGCAGCGTAGGAGGGAACGTCTACGAGCAGTACTTC
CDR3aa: CASSVGGNVYEQYF

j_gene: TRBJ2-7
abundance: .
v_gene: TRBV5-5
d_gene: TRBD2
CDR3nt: TGTGCCAGCAGCCCAGCGGGGGACTACGAGCAGTACTTC
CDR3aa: CASSPAGDYEQYF

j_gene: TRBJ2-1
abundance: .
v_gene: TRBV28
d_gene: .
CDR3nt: TGTGCCAGCAGTTCCGGGTCTGAGCAGTTCTTC
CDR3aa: CASSSGSEQFF

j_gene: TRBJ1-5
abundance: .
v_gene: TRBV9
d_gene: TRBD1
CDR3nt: TGTGCCAGCAGCACGACAGGGGACAATCAGCCCCAGCATTTT
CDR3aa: CASSTTGDNQPQHF